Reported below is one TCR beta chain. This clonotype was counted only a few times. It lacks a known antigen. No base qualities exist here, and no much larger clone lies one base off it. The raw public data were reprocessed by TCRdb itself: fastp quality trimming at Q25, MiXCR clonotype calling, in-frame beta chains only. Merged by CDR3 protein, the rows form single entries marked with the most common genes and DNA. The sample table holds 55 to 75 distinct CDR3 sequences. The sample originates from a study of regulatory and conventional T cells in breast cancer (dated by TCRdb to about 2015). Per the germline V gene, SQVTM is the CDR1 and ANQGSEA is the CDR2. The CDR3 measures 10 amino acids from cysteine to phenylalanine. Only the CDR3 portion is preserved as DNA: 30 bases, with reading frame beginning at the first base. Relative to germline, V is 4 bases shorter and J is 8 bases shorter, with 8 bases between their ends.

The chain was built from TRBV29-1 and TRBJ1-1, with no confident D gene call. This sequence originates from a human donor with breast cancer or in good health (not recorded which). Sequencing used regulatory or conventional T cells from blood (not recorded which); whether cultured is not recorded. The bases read TGCAGCGTTGTGCCGGGGGAAGCTTTCTTT. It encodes CSVVPGEAFF.